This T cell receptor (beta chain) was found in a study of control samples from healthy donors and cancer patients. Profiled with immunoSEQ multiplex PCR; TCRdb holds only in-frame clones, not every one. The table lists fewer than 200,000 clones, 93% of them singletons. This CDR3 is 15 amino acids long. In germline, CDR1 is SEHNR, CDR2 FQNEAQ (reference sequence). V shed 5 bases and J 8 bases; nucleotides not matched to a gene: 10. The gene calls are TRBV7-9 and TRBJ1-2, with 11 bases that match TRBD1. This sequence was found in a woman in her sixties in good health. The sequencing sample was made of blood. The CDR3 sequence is CASSNTGQGARGYTF. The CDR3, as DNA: TGTGCCAGCAGCAACACCGGACAGGGGGCGCGGGGCTACACCTTC.